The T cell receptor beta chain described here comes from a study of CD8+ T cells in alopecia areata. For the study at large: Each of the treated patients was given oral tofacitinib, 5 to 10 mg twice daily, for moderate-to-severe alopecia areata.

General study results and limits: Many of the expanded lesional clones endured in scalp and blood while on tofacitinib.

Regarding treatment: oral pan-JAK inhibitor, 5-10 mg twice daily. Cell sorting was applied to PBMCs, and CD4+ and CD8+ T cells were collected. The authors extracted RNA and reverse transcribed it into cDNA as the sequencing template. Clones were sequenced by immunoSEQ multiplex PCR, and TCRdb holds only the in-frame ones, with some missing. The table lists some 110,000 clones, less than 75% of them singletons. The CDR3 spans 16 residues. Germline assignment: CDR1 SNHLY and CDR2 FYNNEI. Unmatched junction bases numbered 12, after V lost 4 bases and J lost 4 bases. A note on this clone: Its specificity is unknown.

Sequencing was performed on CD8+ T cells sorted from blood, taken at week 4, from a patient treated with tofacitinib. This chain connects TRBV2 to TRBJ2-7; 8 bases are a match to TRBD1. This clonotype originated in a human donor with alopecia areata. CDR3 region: CASSGIETGASYEQYF. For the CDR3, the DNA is TGTGCCAGCAGTGGTATTGAGACAGGGGCAAGTTACGAGCAGTACTTC.